Listed here are 22 T cell receptor beta chains from one sample, sequenced in a study of blood T cell repertoires in COVID-19. Clones were sequenced by immunoSEQ multiplex PCR, and TCRdb holds only the in-frame ones, with some missing. The data contain some 210,000 clones, about nine tenths of them singletons. What was sequenced was peripheral blood. These receptors were taken from a man aged 55-75 years who had recovered from COVID-19.

The chain joins TRBV5-1 to TRBJ1-2; D not resolved. The CDR3 loop spans 13 amino acids. V gave up 2 bases and J gave up 11 bases, with 16 bases separating them. The germline V gene has CDR1 SGHRS and CDR2 YFSETQ. Here the CDR3 reads CASSLMGDGGYTF. For the CDR3, the DNA is TGCGCCAGCAGCTTAATGGGCGACGGAGGATACACCTTC.

V usage is TRBV7-2 and J usage is TRBJ2-7; 8 bases map to TRBD2. The CDR3 is 15 amino acids. V shed 4 bases and J 2 bases; nucleotides not matched to a gene: 7. The germline V gene encodes CDR1 SGHTA and CDR2 FQGNSA. The CDR3 here is CASSWLAGRTYEQYF. The CDR3 DNA reads TGTGCCAGCAGCTGGTTAGCGGGAAGGACCTACGAGCAGTACTTC.

The genes are TRBV28 and TRBJ1-3, with D maybe TRBD1 (5 bases). CDR1 and CDR2 (germline): MDHEN, SYDVKM. The CDR3 length is 15 residues. Trimming left V 2 bases short and J 5 bases short, with 13 bases between. The chain's CDR3 is CASSLVAGLRNTIYF. CDR3 DNA sequence: TGTGCCAGCAGTTTAGTAGCGGGGCTTCGAAACACCATATATTTT.

The chain is built from TRBV27 and TRBJ2-2; the match to TRBD1 covers 9 bases. The CDR3 length is 15 residues. Germline values: CDR1 MNHEY, CDR2 SMNVEV (reference sequence). Unmatched junction bases numbered 6, after V lost 5 bases and J lost 5 bases. The CDR3: CASSPNRGRTGELFF. DNA of the CDR3: TGTGCCAGCAGTCCGAACAGGGGGCGGACCGGGGAGCTGTTTTTT.

The CDR3 coding sequence is TGTGCCAGCAGCCTCTCGGGACAGCCCTACGAGCAGTACTTC. Residues: CASSLSGQPYEQYF. The chain employs TRBV14 and TRBJ2-7, with 7 bases aligning to TRBD1. CDR1 is SGHDN, CDR2 FVKESK, per germline. The CDR3 extends over 14 amino acids. Trimming removed 4 bases from V and 2 bases from J; junction bases left unmatched: 5.

The gene calls are TRBV7-9 and TRBJ2-2, with 12 positions matching TRBD2. With V trimmed by 5 bases and J by 8 bases, 6 bases remained unmatched. CDR1 and CDR2 from the germline V gene are SEHNR and FQNEAQ (reference sequence). The CDR3 loop spans 15 amino acids. DNA for the CDR3: TGTGCCAGCAGCATAGGACTAGCGGGGACTGGGGAGCTGTTTTTT. Amino acid sequence: CASSIGLAGTGELFF. Together with reference TRBV7-9 and TRBJ2-2, the CDR3 gives the full variable domain: DTGVSQNPRHKITKRGQNVTFRCDPISEHNRLYWYRQTLGQGPEFLTYFQNEAQLEKSRLLSDRFSAERPKGSFSTLEIQRTEQGDSAMYLCASSIGLAGTGELFFGEGSRLTVL.

This clone came up once. This rearrangement joins TRBV18 to TRBJ1-4; D call uncertain. The ends were cut back, 5 bases at V and 0 bases at J, with 7 bases in the middle. This CDR3 is built from 14 residues. Looked up from germline, CDR1 is KGHSH and CDR2 is LQKENI. The chain's CDR3 is CASSVTATNEKLFF. CDR3 DNA sequence: TGTGCCAGCTCAGTGACTGCAACTAATGAAAAACTGTTTTTT.

CDR3 bases: TGTGCCAGCAGCTTCATAGACAGGGTGTTCTATGGCTACACCTTC. Translated: CASSFIDRVFYGYTF. The gene calls are TRBV7-9 and TRBJ1-2; 7 bases are shared with TRBD1. This CDR3 comprises 15 residues. Trimming cost V 3 bases and J 4 bases; bases outside gene matches: 8. The germline gives CDR1 SEHNR, CDR2 FQNEAQ (reference sequence).

The CDR3 sequence is CATSDPDTEAFF. CDR3 sequence (DNA): TGTGCCACCAGTGATCCGGACACTGAAGCTTTCTTT. The V gene is TRBV24-1, the J gene TRBJ1-1; D gene ambiguous. The V gene's germline CDR1 is KGHDR and CDR2 SFDVKD. Trimming took 3 bases from V and 3 from J, leaving 4 bases between them. This CDR3 contains 12 residues.

The V gene is TRBV7-2, the J gene TRBJ2-1, with 9 bases lining up with TRBD2. The CDR3 sequence is 14 residues long. V shed 7 bases, J shed 10 bases, and the junction held 11 bases outside the gene matches. Germline CDR1 is SGHTA and CDR2 is FQGNSA. The DNA for the CDR3 is TGTGCCAGCAACCTAAGCGGGGGGTCGAGAGAGCAGTTCTTC. Its translation: CASNLSGGSREQFF.

In the case of this clone: This CDR3 is also generated by other DNA sequences in the sample. The chain uses TRBV18 and TRBJ2-5; possibly TRBD2 for D (5 bases). The germline V gene encodes CDR1 KGHSH and CDR2 LQKENI. CDR3 length: 13 amino acids. The ends were cut back, 3 bases at V and 5 bases at J, with 10 bases in the middle. CDR3 sequence reads: CASSPGVGETQYF. DNA for the CDR3: TGTGCCAGCTCACCCGGGGTCGGGGAGACCCAGTACTTC. The full variable domain, completed using reference TRBV18 and TRBJ2-5, is NAGVMQNPRHLVRRRGQEARLRCSPMKGHSHVYWYRQLPEEGLKFMVYLQKENIIDESGMPKERFSAEFPKEGPSILRIQQVVRGDSAAYFCASSPGVGETQYFGPGTRLLVL.

The chain is built from TRBV5-5 and TRBJ2-7, with D unclear. CDR3 length: 13 residues. Germline V lookup: CDR1 SGHKS, CDR2 YYEKEE (reference sequence). Trimming pared 2 bases from V and 8 bases from J, leaving 14 bases between. As DNA, the CDR3 is TGTGCCAGCAGCTTTAGTTCCGAGGTACAGCAGTACTTC. Translated: CASSFSSEVQQYF.

This clone was counted a single time. This sequence joins TRBV27 and TRBJ2-6, with a tentative D call TRBD1 (6 bases). V lost 2 bases, J lost 4 bases, and 12 bases lay in between. This CDR3 has 16 residues. CDR1 MNHEY and CDR2 SMNVEV come from the germline V gene (reference sequence). The chain's CDR3 is CASSLVGGQGANVLTF. For the CDR3, the DNA is TGTGCCAGCAGTTTAGTAGGGGGTCAGGGGGCCAACGTCCTGACTTTC.

The genes are TRBV19 and TRBJ1-5, with D perhaps TRBD1 (6 bases). The CDR3 spans 13 residues. The V end was cut by 4 bases, the J end by 6 bases, with 10 bases between. The germline CDR1 and CDR2 sequences are LNHDA and SQIVND (reference sequence). CDR3 bases: TGTGCCAGTAGTAAGGGACACGGTCAGCCCCAGCATTTT. It specifies CASSKGHGQPQHF.

This chain uses TRBV2 with TRBJ1-6; 8 bases match TRBD1. CDR3 length equals 12 residues. Trimming cost V 6 bases and J 12 bases; bases outside gene matches: 4. Germline values: CDR1 SNHLY, CDR2 FYNNEI. The CDR3 DNA follows: TGTGCCAGCAGGGGGACAGGTCAACCCCTCCACTTT. Translating gives CASRGTGQPLHF.

This sequence joins TRBV10-2 and TRBJ2-5; no clear D. This CDR3 region has 14 residues. With 6 bases removed from V and 4 bases from J, the gap between germline ends came to 15 bases. CDR1 is WSHSY, CDR2 SAAADI, per germline. The CDR3 DNA sequence: TGCGCCAGCAGCGAATATCAGGTTACAGAGACCCAGTACTTC. Amino acids: CASSEYQVTETQYF.

The chain uses TRBV6-5 and TRBJ1-6; 7 positions agree with TRBD1. Germline V CDR1 and CDR2: MNHEY, SVGAGI. V lost 7 bases to trimming and J lost 13 bases; unmatched junction nucleotides: 13. CDR3 length: 14 amino acids. The CDR3 DNA reads as TGTGCCAGCATCTTGACAGGGCCGAATGGGCCCCTCCACTTT. This codes for CASILTGPNGPLHF.

The chain recombines TRBV10-3 with TRBJ1-1; maybe TRBD1 (5 bases). Trimming removed 10 bases at V and 1 base at J, with 13 bases between. Per germline, CDR1 ENHRY and CDR2 SYGVKD. The CDR3 is 13 amino acids. Written as DNA, the CDR3 is TGTGCCAGCCGCTTCAGGGAGAACACTGAAGCTTTCTTT. As protein: CASRFRENTEAFF.

This clone came up a few times. The CDR3 bases are TGCAGCGCCCGGCGGGGGCTGGTAGCTTTCTTT. Translation: CSARRGLVAFF. This chain connects TRBV29-1 to TRBJ1-1, with D maybe TRBD1 (6 bases). This CDR3 region has 11 residues. Germline V lookup: CDR1 SQVTM, CDR2 ANQGSEA. V lost 7 bases, J lost 10 bases, and 16 bases lay in between. Full variable domain (remainder filled in from reference TRBV29-1 and TRBJ1-1): SAVISQKPSRDICQRGTSLTIQCQVDSQVTMMFWYRQQPGQSLTLIATANQGSEATYESGFVIDKFPISRPNLTFSTLTVSNMSPEDSSIYLCSARRGLVAFFGQGTRLTVV.

The chain recombines TRBV19 with TRBJ2-5; D gene uncertain. Germline V gene sequence: CDR1 LNHDA, CDR2 SQIVND (reference sequence). The length of the CDR3 is 14 residues. V was shortened by 3 bases and J by 4 bases, with 12 bases between the two germline ends. The CDR3 region is CASSMMVGSETQYF. Here the CDR3 DNA reads TGTGCCAGTAGTATGATGGTCGGTTCAGAGACCCAGTACTTC.

J is TRBJ2-1 and V is TRBV2; D possibly corresponds to TRBD2 (6 bases). The V gene lost 8 bases and the J gene lost 14 bases, with 22 bases spanning the gap. The CDR3 runs to 13 residues. Germline CDR1 reads SNHLY; CDR2 reads FYNNEI. CDR3 sequence reads: CASAFSPGVGEFF. The DNA of the CDR3 is TGTGCCAGCGCATTTTCGCCGGGGGTGGGTGAGTTCTTC.

This sequence joins TRBV7-2 and TRBJ2-2; no reliable D call. Trimming left V 7 bases short and J 0 bases short, with 12 bases between. CDR1 is SGHTA, CDR2 FQGNSA, per germline. CDR3 size: 15 residues. CDR3 DNA sequence: TGTGCCAGCACCCCAGGTGGAACGAACACCGGGGAGCTGTTTTTT. Its translation: CASTPGGTNTGELFF.